The source of this T cell receptor beta chain is a study of control samples from healthy donors and cancer patients. Clones were sequenced by immunoSEQ multiplex PCR, and TCRdb holds only the in-frame ones, with some missing. Counted here are about 89,000 clones, approximately 87% occurring once; the ten biggest clones make up about 2.1%. The sample comprised blood. The TCR sequence derives from a woman aged 40 to 50 in good health.

DNA of the CDR3: TGTGCCAGTAGGGGGAGCCTTGGGACTGAAGCTTTCTTT. Its translation: CASRGSLGTEAFF. The chain couples TRBV19 to TRBJ1-1; D is ambiguous. The germline V and J ends were trimmed by 6 bases and 5 bases, with 13 bases remaining between them. CDR3 size: 13 residues. Germline CDR1 is LNHDA and CDR2 is SQIVND (reference sequence).